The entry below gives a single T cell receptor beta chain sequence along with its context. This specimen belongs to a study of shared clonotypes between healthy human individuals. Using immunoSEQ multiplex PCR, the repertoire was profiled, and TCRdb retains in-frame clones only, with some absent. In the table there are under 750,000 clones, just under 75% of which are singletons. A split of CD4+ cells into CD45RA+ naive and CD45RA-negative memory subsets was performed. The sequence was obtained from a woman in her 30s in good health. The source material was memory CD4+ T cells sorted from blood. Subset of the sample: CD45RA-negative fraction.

CDR3 in DNA: TGTGCCAGTACCATCGGGACTTTTAAGGATCAGCCCCAGCATTTT. It encodes CASTIGTFKDQPQHF. The V and J genes are TRBV19 and TRBJ1-5; maybe TRBD1 (5 bases). Germline-derived CDR1 and CDR2 are LNHDA and SQIVND (reference sequence). V lost 7 bases and J lost 5, with 18 bases in between. There are 15 residues in the CDR3.